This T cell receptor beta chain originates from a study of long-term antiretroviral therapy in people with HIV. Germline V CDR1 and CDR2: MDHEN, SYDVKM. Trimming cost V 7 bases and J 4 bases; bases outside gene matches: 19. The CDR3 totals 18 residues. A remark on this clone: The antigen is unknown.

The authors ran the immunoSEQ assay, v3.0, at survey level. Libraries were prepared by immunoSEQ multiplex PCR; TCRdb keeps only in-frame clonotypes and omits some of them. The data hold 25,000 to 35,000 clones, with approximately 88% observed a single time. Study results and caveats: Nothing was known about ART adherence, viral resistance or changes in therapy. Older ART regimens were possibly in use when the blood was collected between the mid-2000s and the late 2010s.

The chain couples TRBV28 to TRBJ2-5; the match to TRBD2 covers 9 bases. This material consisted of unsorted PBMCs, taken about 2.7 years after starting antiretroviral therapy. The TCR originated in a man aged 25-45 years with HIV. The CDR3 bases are TGTGCCAGCACCCGACTGGGCGGGGGGGCCTTGGGTAGAGAGACCCAGTACTTC. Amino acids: CASTRLGGGALGRETQYF.